These 9 T cell receptor beta chains were sequenced from one sample in a study of tumor-infiltrating lymphocytes in primary liver carcinoma (dated by TCRdb to 2016 to 2017). Sequenced on an Illumina HiSeq 2500. Starting from about 500 ng total RNA, TCRbeta-specific cDNA was produced by reverse transcription with a constant-region primer and ProtoScript II reverse transcriptase. Construction of the TCRbeta libraries relied on three nested rounds of multiplex PCR, following a slightly modified ARM-PCR procedure. Multiplex TRBV1-TRBV30 forward primers and a Cbeta reverse primer were used in the first two PCR rounds, each of which was run for roughly 9 cycles. The public reads were run again by TCRdb, first through fastp at Q25 and then through MiXCR, and only productive beta chains were kept. Identical CDR3 protein sequences are pooled into one entry, listed with their most common genes and DNA. The sample table shows about 310,000 distinct CDR3 sequences, and roughly 60% are seen once. The ten top clones hold about 18% of the sample.

Blood RNA was extracted from unsorted whole blood with TRIzol reagent; germline DNA came from the DNeasy Blood & Tissue kit. The sequenced sample was peripheral blood. Receptors originate from a woman aged 25 to 45 with primary liver carcinoma and hepatitis B virus infection.

There are a few counts of this clonotype. The chain is built from TRBV30 and TRBJ2-3; 7 bases align to TRBD1. Germline loops: CDR1 GTSNPN, CDR2 SVGIG (reference sequence). The CDR3 sequence is 13 residues long. Losses at the gene ends were 2 bases for V and 5 bases for J; bases not matched to a gene: 4. For the CDR3, the DNA is TGTGCCTGGAGTAAGGGGGCGGGAGATACGCAGTATTTT. Translated: CAWSKGAGDTQYF. The full variable domain, with the rest looked up from reference TRBV30 and TRBJ2-3, is SQTIHQWPATLVQPVGSPLSLECTVEGTSNPNLYWYRQAAGRGLQLLFYSVGIGQISSEVPQNLSASRPQDRQFILSSKKLLLSDSGFYLCAWSKGAGDTQYFGPGTRLTVL.

As DNA, the CDR3 is TGCGCCAGCAGCTTGGAGGTTAGCGGGAGCACAGATACGCAGTATTTT. Residues: CASSLEVSGSTDTQYF. The chain is built from TRBV5-1 and TRBJ2-3; 7 bases map to TRBD2. CDR3 length: 16 amino acids. The J segment lost 0 bases and the V segment lost 0 bases, leaving 4 bases of the junction unmatched. Per germline, CDR1 SGHRS and CDR2 YFSETQ.

This clonotype appeared many times. The gene calls are TRBV4-3 and TRBJ1-5; a possible D gene is TRBD1 (5 bases). This CDR3 spans 15 amino acids. V lost 0 bases to trimming and J lost 6 bases, with 12 bases between them. Per the germline V gene, CDR1 is LGHNA and CDR2 is YSLEER. CDR3 protein: CASSQDGARGQPQHF. DNA for the CDR3: TGCGCCAGCAGCCAAGATGGGGCGCGGGGTCAGCCCCAGCATTTT.

V and J are TRBV12-3 or TRBV12-4 and TRBJ2-7; tentative D call: TRBD2 (6 bases). There are 14 residues in the CDR3. The ends were cut back, 8 bases at V and 6 bases at J, with 20 bases in the middle. CDR3 DNA: TGTGCCAGCGGAAGGGACTTAGCTTATCGCGAGCAGTACTTC. Protein: CASGRDLAYREQYF.

The table lists this clonotype with many counts. The chain combines TRBV6-5 with TRBJ2-1; a possible D gene is TRBD2 (6 bases). The CDR3 is 16 residues long. The ends were cut back, 0 bases at V and 7 bases at J, with 16 bases in the middle. Germline V gene sequence: CDR1 MNHEY, CDR2 SVGAGI. The CDR3 spells CASSYSYGSIVNEQFF. DNA for the CDR3: TGTGCCAGCAGTTACTCATACGGGAGTATCGTAAATGAGCAGTTCTTC.

In the case of this clonotype: The CDR3 end shows no conserved phenylalanine or tryptophan, and so a read error is likely. V is TRBV29-1 and J is TRBJ1-2; D not resolved. The CDR3 runs to 12 residues. The V end was cut by 3 bases, the J end by 0 bases, with 5 bases between. Looked up from germline, CDR1 is SQVTM and CDR2 is ANQGSEA. This chain's CDR3 is CSVETTNYGYTL. CDR3 DNA: TGCAGCGTTGAGACCACTAACTATGGCTACACCTTA.

With respect to this clonotype: A read error is possible here, since a much larger clone lies one base away. This chain joins TRBV6-5 and TRBJ2-3; D not certain. The CDR3 is 14 residues long. From germline, CDR1 is MNHEY and CDR2 SVGAGI. V lost 0 bases and J 4 bases, leaving 8 bases between the germline ends. Here the CDR3 DNA reads TGTGCCAGCAGTTACTCGGGGTCCGCAGATACGCAGTATTTT. Protein product: CASSYSGSADTQYF.

This clonotype was found a few times. This chain uses TRBV5-4 with TRBJ2-7; 7 bases are a match to TRBD2. V gave up 4 bases and J gave up 1 base; unmatched junction bases: 2. The CDR3 is made up of 13 amino acids. Per the germline V gene, CDR1 is SGHNT and CDR2 is YYREEE (reference sequence). As DNA, the CDR3 is TGTGCCAGCAGCGTACTAGCGTCCTACGAGCAGTACTTC. This encodes CASSVLASYEQYF.

As for this clonotype: This may come from a read error, since a much larger clone is one base off. The chain recombines TRBV7-9 with TRBJ2-1; a weak D match, TRBD2 (5 bases). Germline V gene sequence: CDR1 SEHNR, CDR2 FQNEAQ (reference sequence). The CDR3 is made up of 16 amino acids. V lost 5 bases, J lost 0 bases, and 14 bases lay in between. This CDR3 reads CASSISRAGSYNEQFF. DNA for the CDR3: TGTGCCAGCAGCATTAGTAGGGCGGGCTCCTACAATGAGCAGTTCTTC.